The 26 T cell receptor beta chains listed next were all sequenced from one sample in a study of T-cell reconstitution after alpha-beta-depleted transplantation in children. Library preparation (for TCRbeta) was performed with unique molecular identifiers. TCRdb recomputed calls from the PCR reads with MiXCR, one row per CDR3 protein. Seen here are almost 400,000 distinct CDR3 sequences, roughly 20% observed once, and the top ten hold 3.8%. The sample in question was PBMCs from the stem cell graft donor, obtained from the stem cell graft. These receptors came from a human donor who donated a stem cell graft to a child with acute myeloid leukemia.

The chain employs TRBV7-2 and TRBJ2-7; tentative D call: TRBD1 (5 bases). Germline CDR1 is SGHTA and CDR2 is FQGNSA. The CDR3 is 13 amino acids. Trimming took 5 bases from V and 6 from J, leaving 14 bases between them. DNA of the CDR3: TGTGCCAGCAGCCCCAGGGCCACCGGCGAGCAGTACTTC. This encodes CASSPRATGEQYF.

This clonotype was recorded many times. The CDR3 is CSARSLAAQETQYF. DNA for the CDR3: TGCAGTGCTAGATCGTTAGCGGCACAAGAGACCCAGTACTTC. The chain is built from TRBV20-1 and TRBJ2-5, with D tentatively TRBD2 (6 bases). The length of the CDR3 is 14 residues. Between the trimmed V and J ends, which lost 2 bases and 2 bases, there was a span of 12 bases. CDR1 and CDR2 from the germline V gene are DFQATT and SNEGSKA (reference sequence).

This clonotype was detected only a few times. The rearrangement joins TRBV3-1 to TRBJ1-2, with 9 bases fitting TRBD1. Germline V gene lookup returns CDR1 LGHDT and CDR2 YNNKEL (reference sequence). The CDR3 extends over 14 amino acids. V dropped 5 bases and J dropped 4; count of bases not matched to a gene: 5. This CDR3 is CASSEGQGTYGYTF. CDR3 nucleotides: TGTGCCAGCAGCGAGGGACAGGGCACCTATGGCTACACCTTC.

In its sample, this clonotype was seen a few times. The CDR3 here is CSAHETESTGYGYTF. The CDR3 DNA sequence: TGCAGTGCTCATGAAACAGAGTCGACGGGCTATGGCTACACCTTC. The chain couples TRBV20-1 to TRBJ1-2, with unresolved D. The CDR3 contains 15 residues. The V and J ends lost 5 bases and 4 bases respectively, with 20 bases between them. CDR1 and CDR2 (germline): DFQATT, SNEGSKA (reference sequence).

The rearrangement links TRBV5-1 to TRBJ1-1, with D unclear. Per the germline V gene, CDR1 is SGHRS and CDR2 is YFSETQ. Trimming took off 4 bases at V and 0 bases at J, with 7 bases between the two ends. The length of the CDR3 is 13 residues. The CDR3 sequence: CASSGTVNTEAFF. In DNA, the CDR3 is TGCGCCAGCAGCGGAACGGTGAACACTGAAGCTTTCTTT.

This clonotype was detected a few times. This chain links TRBV7-9 with TRBJ2-7; D is possibly TRBD1 (5 bases). Germline lookup yields CDR1 SEHNR and CDR2 FQNEAQ (reference sequence). This CDR3 spans 14 amino acids. Trimming took off 5 bases at V and 7 bases at J, with 18 bases between the two ends. The CDR3 protein is CASSPGGAVLEQYF. The CDR3 DNA follows: TGTGCCAGCAGCCCAGGTGGGGCGGTGTTAGAGCAGTACTTC. Together with reference TRBV7-9 and TRBJ2-7, the CDR3 gives the full variable domain: DTGVSQNPRHKITKRGQNVTFRCDPISEHNRLYWYRQTLGQGPEFLTYFQNEAQLEKSRLLSDRFSAERPKGSFSTLEIQRTEQGDSAMYLCASSPGGAVLEQYFGPGTRLTVT.

The gene calls are TRBV19 and TRBJ2-1; 12 bases agree with TRBD2. V shed 3 bases and J 6 bases; nucleotides not matched to a gene: 6. CDR1 and CDR2 (germline): LNHDA, SQIVND (reference sequence). This CDR3 has 16 residues. CDR3 sequence reads: CASSMPPGLAGNEQFF. CDR3 in DNA: TGTGCCAGTAGTATGCCACCGGGACTAGCGGGCAATGAGCAGTTCTTC. Variable domain in full (rest from reference TRBV19 and TRBJ2-1): DGGITQSPKYLFRKEGQNVTLSCEQNLNHDAMYWYRQDPGQGLRLIYYSQIVNDFQKGDIAEGYSVSREKKESFPLTVTSAQKNPTAFYLCASSMPPGLAGNEQFFGPGTRLTVL.

A few counts support this clonotype. The rearrangement joins TRBV3-1 to TRBJ2-1, with TRBD2 matching over 9 bases. J gave up 1 base and V 1 base, and 2 bases lay outside the gene matches. The V gene's germline CDR1 is LGHDT and CDR2 YNNKEL (reference sequence). The CDR3 is made up of 16 amino acids. The CDR3 region is CASSQGLAVSYNEQFF. The CDR3 coding sequence is TGTGCCAGCAGCCAAGGACTAGCGGTATCCTACAATGAGCAGTTCTTC.

This clonotype was observed a handful of times. This rearrangement joins TRBV9 to TRBJ1-2, with TRBD1 matching over 7 bases. J lost 4 bases, V lost 4 bases, and 10 bases had no gene match. Germline V gives CDR1 SGDLS, CDR2 YYNGEE. The length of the CDR3 is 15 residues. Written as DNA, the CDR3 is TGTGCCAGCAGCCCAGGGACAGCCCGTTCCTATGGCTACACCTTC. This gives the protein CASSPGTARSYGYTF.

This clonotype was detected only a few times. V gene TRBV12-3 or TRBV12-4 combines with J gene TRBJ2-1, with D perhaps TRBD1 or TRBD2 (5 bases each). V dropped 5 bases and J dropped 4 bases, with 21 bases sitting between them. This CDR3 contains 17 residues. DNA for the CDR3: TGTGCCAGCAGTACGGAGCCGGGACGGAAAGATTACAATGAGCAGTTCTTC. Its translation: CASSTEPGRKDYNEQFF.

This chain links TRBV12-3 or TRBV12-4 with TRBJ1-5; the D is unclear. CDR3 length: 12 residues. V lost 2 bases and J 6 bases, leaving 5 bases between the germline ends. The CDR3 sequence: CASSLSSQPQHF. CDR3 bases: TGTGCCAGCAGTTTATCGAGTCAGCCCCAGCATTTT.

The chain links TRBV29-1 to TRBJ2-5, with D uncertain. This CDR3 has 14 residues. Trimming stripped 1 base from V and 0 bases from J, with 9 bases between. Germline-derived CDR1 and CDR2 are SQVTM and ANQGSEA. CDR3 in DNA: TGCAGCGTTGAAGGCTCAGCGTACCAAGAGACCCAGTACTTC. As protein: CSVEGSAYQETQYF. The full variable domain, with the rest looked up from reference TRBV29-1 and TRBJ2-5, is SAVISQKPSRDICQRGTSLTIQCQVDSQVTMMFWYRQQPGQSLTLIATANQGSEATYESGFVIDKFPISRPNLTFSTLTVSNMSPEDSSIYLCSVEGSAYQETQYFGPGTRLLVL.

This rearrangement joins TRBV20-1 to TRBJ2-5; unclear D gene. The CDR3 has 12 residues. Deletions cut 6 bases from V and 2 bases from J, with 10 bases between. From germline, CDR1 is DFQATT and CDR2 SNEGSKA (reference sequence). As DNA, the CDR3 is TGCAGTGCCTCTTGGGTACAAGAGACCCAGTACTTC. Its translation is CSASWVQETQYF.

This clonotype was counted a few times. The V and J genes are TRBV12-3 or TRBV12-4 and TRBJ2-1, with D possibly called TRBD1 or TRBD2 (5 bases each). The CDR3 extends over 14 amino acids. V was clipped by 6 bases and J by 4 bases, with 13 bases between them. The chain's CDR3 is CASSQLGTYNEQFF. CDR3 coding DNA: TGTGCCAGCAGCCAACTAGGGACGTACAATGAGCAGTTCTTC.

The sample holds a few counts of this clonotype. This chain uses TRBV20-1 with TRBJ2-1, with D possibly matching TRBD1 (6 bases). With 5 bases removed from V and 3 bases from J, the gap between germline ends came to 11 bases. This CDR3 is built from 13 residues. Germline V gene sequence: CDR1 DFQATT, CDR2 SNEGSKA (reference sequence). The CDR3 sequence: CSAWGQGYNEQFF. CDR3 DNA: TGCAGTGCTTGGGGGCAGGGCTACAATGAGCAGTTCTTC.

This chain uses TRBV10-3 with TRBJ2-1, with 9 positions matching TRBD1. CDR3 size: 16 residues. CDR1 ENHRY and CDR2 SYGVKD come from the germline V gene. Losses at the gene ends were 4 bases for V and 8 bases for J; bases not matched to a gene: 12. The DNA of the CDR3 is TGTGCCATCAGTGGAACCGGGACAGGGTCATGGGATGAGCAGTTCTTC. Translation: CAISGTGTGSWDEQFF.

CDR3 residues: CASSRNRGSYEQYF. CDR3 bases: TGTGCCAGCAGCCGTAACAGGGGATCCTACGAGCAGTACTTC. This chain uses TRBV11-2 with TRBJ2-7; 7 positions match TRBD1. Trimming cost V 5 bases and J 1 base; bases outside gene matches: 5. The CDR3 contains 14 residues. Germline V lookup: CDR1 SGHAT, CDR2 FQNNGV.

This chain uses TRBV5-1 with TRBJ2-5, with a possible D match to TRBD2 (6 bases). Trimming removed 2 bases at V and 3 bases at J, with 11 bases between. The germline V gene has CDR1 SGHRS and CDR2 YFSETQ. The CDR3 sequence is 14 residues long. The CDR3 here is CASSFGTLKETQYF. The CDR3 DNA sequence: TGCGCCAGCAGCTTCGGGACTCTCAAAGAGACCCAGTACTTC.

The rearrangement links TRBV5-1 to TRBJ1-4; no reliable D call. The CDR3 contains 14 residues. V lost 3 bases and J 8 bases, leaving 14 bases between the germline ends. Looked up from germline, CDR1 is SGHRS and CDR2 is YFSETQ. The CDR3 nucleotides are TGCGCCAGCAGCTCCCCAGGAAATCGAGAAAAACTGTTTTTT. It yields the protein CASSSPGNREKLFF.

This clonotype was picked up a small number of times. The chain links TRBV25-1 to TRBJ2-5; 7 nucleotides line up with TRBD2. This CDR3 contains 15 residues. The germline CDR1 and CDR2 sequences are MGHDK and SYGVNS. V shed 3 bases and J 1 base; nucleotides not matched to a gene: 5. The CDR3 DNA sequence: TGTGCCAGCAGTGACGCGCGGGAGAGCCAAGAGACCCAGTACTTC. This sequence encodes CASSDARESQETQYF.

This clonotype showed up just a few times. The V call is TRBV5-6, the J call TRBJ1-1, with D possibly matching TRBD1 (5 bases). V was pared by 4 bases and J by 0 bases, with 10 bases between. Germline CDR1 and CDR2: SGHDT and YYEEEE. The CDR3 sequence is 14 residues long. CDR3 in DNA: TGTGCCAGCAGCCGGACAAGGGTGAACACTGAAGCTTTCTTT. Encoded protein: CASSRTRVNTEAFF.

This clonotype was seen a few times. The gene calls are TRBV6-5 and TRBJ1-6; D gene unclear. Trimming removed 0 bases at V and 0 bases at J, with 9 bases between. The CDR3 consists of 17 residues. Germline values: CDR1 MNHEY, CDR2 SVGAGI. The CDR3 bases are TGTGCCAGCAGTTACTCAGCGGGGAGCTCCTATAATTCACCCCTCCACTTT. Translating it yields CASSYSAGSSYNSPLHF.

This clonotype appeared a few times. The V gene is TRBV29-1, the J gene TRBJ1-2, with 8 bases fitting TRBD1. The CDR3 extends over 13 amino acids. The V segment lost 6 bases and the J segment 4 bases; nucleotides outside the gene matches: 7. Germline V gene lookup returns CDR1 SQVTM and CDR2 ANQGSEA. CDR3 amino acids: CSVRTGLGYGYTF. The CDR3 nucleotides read TGCAGCGTAAGGACAGGGCTTGGCTATGGCTACACCTTC.

This clonotype was picked up many times. The chain links TRBV29-1 to TRBJ2-3, with D hard to call. This CDR3 comprises 13 residues. Germline CDR1 SQVTM, CDR2 ANQGSEA. V shed 4 bases and J shed 2 bases, with 10 bases lying between them. For the CDR3, the DNA is TGCAGCGTTGCAAGACTTCACACAGATACGCAGTATTTT. Amino acid sequence: CSVARLHTDTQYF.

This chain links TRBV11-1 with TRBJ2-7, with TRBD2 matching 7 bases. This CDR3 has 16 amino acids. Trimming at V came to 1 base and at J to 3 bases, leaving 9 bases not matched to a gene. The germline V gene has CDR1 SGHAT and CDR2 FQDESV (reference sequence). The CDR3 DNA is TGTGCCAGCAGCTTAGGGGCGGGGGATCCCCTCTACGAGCAGTACTTC. Amino acid sequence: CASSLGAGDPLYEQYF.

This clonotype was found a few times. The chain combines TRBV7-9 with TRBJ2-7; 9 bases fit TRBD2. Germline V gene lookup returns CDR1 SEHNR and CDR2 FQNEAQ (reference sequence). This CDR3 is 15 amino acids long. Trimming cost V 5 bases and J 1 base; bases outside gene matches: 6. DNA of the CDR3: TGTGCCAGCAGCCCGACTAGCGGATTATCCTACGAGCAGTACTTC. This translates into CASSPTSGLSYEQYF.